The 22 T cell receptor beta chains reported below all come from one sample, sequenced in a study of blood T cell repertoires in COVID-19. Assay used: immunoSEQ multiplex PCR; TCRdb lists only in-frame clones, some missing. The repertoire includes over 45,000 clones, roughly 80% of them detected once, and 18% sits in the top ten. Sequencing was done on a sample of peripheral blood. All receptors derive from a woman aged 45 to 65 with active or convalescent COVID-19.

V is TRBV28 and J is TRBJ1-6; TRBD1 agrees at 10 bases. This CDR3 comprises 15 residues. The germline V gene has CDR1 MDHEN and CDR2 SYDVKM. Germline trimming cut 7 bases from V and 6 bases from J; bases unmatched to any gene: 6. The CDR3 here is CASTLTGGVNSPLHF. The CDR3 DNA is TGTGCCAGCACCCTGACAGGGGGCGTTAATTCACCCCTCCACTTT.

The chain is built from TRBV4-1 and TRBJ2-2; D uncertain. Germline V gene sequence: CDR1 MGHRA, CDR2 YSYEKL. CDR3 length equals 12 residues. V shed 5 bases and J shed 7 bases, with 8 bases lying between them. CDR3 in amino acids: CASSVINGELFF. CDR3 nucleotide sequence: TGCGCCAGCAGCGTCATCAACGGGGAGCTGTTTTTT.

The chain couples TRBV24-1 to TRBJ2-1, with unresolved D. The CDR3 contains 16 residues. Germline lookup yields CDR1 KGHDR and CDR2 SFDVKD. V lost 1 base and J lost 0, with 9 bases in between. Here the CDR3 reads CATSDFEASSYNEQFF. The CDR3 bases are TGTGCCACCAGTGATTTTGAGGCGAGCTCCTACAATGAGCAGTTCTTC.

The CDR3 coding sequence is TGTGCCAGCAGCTTGGCGGGATTCTACAATGAGCAGTTCTTC. Protein: CASSLAGFYNEQFF. This chain uses TRBV5-4 with TRBJ2-1; possibly TRBD2 for D (5 bases). CDR1 and CDR2 from the germline V gene are SGHNT and YYREEE (reference sequence). The CDR3 covers 14 residues. Trimming left V 0 bases short and J 3 bases short, with 7 bases between.

The rearrangement links TRBV7-8 to TRBJ1-2; D remains unclear. The V end was cut by 1 base, the J end by 4 bases, with 10 bases between. There are 14 residues in the CDR3. Germline values: CDR1 SGHVS, CDR2 FQNEAQ. The CDR3 loop is CASSLGGARYGYTF. The CDR3 nucleotides read TGTGCCAGCAGCTTAGGGGGAGCCCGCTATGGCTACACCTTC. Full variable domain (missing parts from reference TRBV7-8 and TRBJ1-2): GAGVSQSPRYKVAKRGQDVALRCDPISGHVSLFWYQQALGQGPEFLTYFQNEAQLDKSGLPSDRFFAERPEGSVSTLKIQRTQQEDSAVYLCASSLGGARYGYTFGSGTRLTVV.

The CDR3 sequence: CASSYSPYSNQPQHF. CDR3 bases: TGTGCCAGCAGTTATAGCCCTTATAGCAATCAGCCCCAGCATTTT. The V gene is TRBV27, the J gene TRBJ1-5; D uncertain. Germline lookup yields CDR1 MNHEY and CDR2 SMNVEV (reference sequence). The CDR3 is made up of 15 amino acids. Trimming shortened V by 4 bases and J by 0 bases, and 10 bases separated the two germline ends.

The gene calls are TRBV24-1 and TRBJ2-7, with a weak D call TRBD1 (5 bases). The V gene lost 6 bases and the J gene lost 2 bases, with 10 bases spanning the gap. There are 13 residues in the CDR3. In germline, CDR1 is KGHDR, CDR2 SFDVKD. The CDR3 DNA reads TGTGCCACCAGTTCAGGGAACACCTACGAGCAGTACTTC. It yields the protein CATSSGNTYEQYF.

The chain combines TRBV7-9 with TRBJ2-1, with D possibly being TRBD2 (5 bases). Germline lookup yields CDR1 SEHNR and CDR2 FQNEAQ (reference sequence). The CDR3 length is 15 residues. V dropped 3 bases and J dropped 0 bases, with 9 bases sitting between them. The CDR3 spells CASSFSGSSYNEQFF. CDR3 DNA sequence: TGTGCCAGCAGCTTCAGCGGTAGCTCCTACAATGAGCAGTTCTTC.

CDR3 sequence reads: CASSQGFFQEREKKQFF. The DNA for the CDR3 is TGCGCCAGCAGCCAAGGTTTTTTCCAAGAGCGGGAGAAGAAGCAGTTCTTC. V usage is TRBV4-1 and J usage is TRBJ2-1, with TRBD2 matching 8 bases. CDR1 and CDR2 (germline): MGHRA, YSYEKL. This CDR3 is built from 17 residues. The ends lost 1 base at V and 11 bases at J; junction bases unmatched: 16.

This clone was detected many times. This chain uses TRBV5-1 with TRBJ2-7; 7 positions agree with TRBD1. Germline CDR1 SGHRS, CDR2 YFSETQ. The CDR3 contains 15 residues. V was clipped by 6 bases and J by 6 bases; unmatched bases: 15. The CDR3 loop is CASTIGTAHDGEQYF. In nucleotides, the CDR3 is TGCGCCAGCACCATCGGGACAGCCCACGACGGCGAGCAGTACTTC.

The chain links TRBV27 to TRBJ1-3; weak D call: TRBD1 (5 bases). There are 16 residues in the CDR3. The V gene's germline CDR1 is MNHEY and CDR2 SMNVEV (reference sequence). V lost 5 bases, J lost 0 bases, and 14 bases lay in between. CDR3 protein: CASSANGADSGNTIYF. Here the CDR3 DNA reads TGTGCCAGCAGTGCTAATGGGGCAGACTCTGGAAACACCATATATTTT.

This rearrangement joins TRBV7-2 to TRBJ2-1; 7 bases are shared with TRBD2. Looked up from germline, CDR1 is SGHTA and CDR2 is FQGNSA. Trimming removed 2 bases from V and 5 bases from J; junction bases left unmatched: 9. The CDR3 runs to 16 residues. The DNA of the CDR3 is TGTGCCAGCAGCTTAACGGCGGGAGAAATAAACAATGAGCAGTTCTTC. Its protein product is CASSLTAGEINNEQFF.

This clone has only one observation. The CDR3 here is CASSLITGADNEQFF. In DNA, the CDR3 is TGCGCCAGCAGCTTGATAACAGGGGCCGACAATGAGCAGTTCTTC. V gene TRBV5-1 combines with J gene TRBJ2-1; 7 bases are a match to TRBD1. The V segment lost 1 base and the J segment 5 bases; nucleotides outside the gene matches: 6. CDR3 length: 15 amino acids. Germline CDR1 is SGHRS and CDR2 is YFSETQ.

The V call is TRBV19, the J call TRBJ2-2; possibly TRBD2 for D (6 bases). The CDR3 sequence is 23 residues long. Trimming left V 1 base short and J 3 bases short, with 33 bases between. Germline CDR1 and CDR2: LNHDA and SQIVND (reference sequence). The CDR3 reads CASSIVGGGNTIVPKTDTGELFF. CDR3 in DNA: TGTGCCAGTAGTATAGTTGGGGGAGGAAACACAATCGTCCCAAAAACGGACACCGGGGAGCTGTTTTTT. Together with reference TRBV19 and TRBJ2-2, the CDR3 gives the full variable domain: DGGITQSPKYLFRKEGQNVTLSCEQNLNHDAMYWYRQDPGQGLRLIYYSQIVNDFQKGDIAEGYSVSREKKESFPLTVTSAQKNPTAFYLCASSIVGGGNTIVPKTDTGELFFGEGSRLTVL.

The V gene is TRBV30, the J gene TRBJ2-3; D gene unclear. In germline, CDR1 is GTSNPN, CDR2 SVGIG (reference sequence). CDR3 length: 12 amino acids. The CDR3 region has the DNA TGTGCTTTCAGAAAAAACACAGATACGCAGTATTTT. Protein: CAFRKNTDTQYF.

This clone was seen more than once but under ten times. The chain recombines TRBV18 with TRBJ1-5; D not resolved. Between the trimmed V and J ends, which lost 2 bases and 0 bases, there was a span of 5 bases. This CDR3 comprises 14 residues. Germline V gene lookup returns CDR1 KGHSH and CDR2 LQKENI. This CDR3 reads CASSPASSNQPQHF. CDR3 in DNA: TGTGCCAGCTCACCAGCCAGTAGCAATCAGCCCCAGCATTTT.

The chain uses TRBV28 and TRBJ2-5, with D maybe TRBD2 (6 bases). V lost 3 bases to trimming and J lost 4 bases, with 12 bases between them. The CDR3 spans 14 residues. CDR1 and CDR2 (germline): MDHEN, SYDVKM. CDR3 region: CASSFPGTAETQYF. CDR3 in DNA: TGTGCCAGCAGTTTCCCCGGGACTGCAGAGACCCAGTACTTC.

The CDR3 is CASSRRTSGSSYEQYF. CDR3 sequence (DNA): TGTGCCAGCAGCAGACGGACTAGCGGAAGCTCCTACGAGCAGTACTTC. The chain combines TRBV5-6 with TRBJ2-7; 10 nucleotides agree with TRBD2. CDR1 and CDR2 (germline): SGHDT, YYEEEE. This CDR3 has 16 amino acids. V shed 4 bases, J shed 0 bases, and the junction held 7 bases outside the gene matches.

The chain couples TRBV19 to TRBJ2-4; D is perhaps TRBD2 (7 bases). V was cut by 3 bases and J by 9 bases, with 12 bases left in between. This CDR3 is built from 13 residues. Germline lookup yields CDR1 LNHDA and CDR2 SQIVND (reference sequence). CDR3 coding DNA: TGTGCCAGTAGTATTGCGGGGGCGGTCATTCAGTACTTC. It translates to CASSIAGAVIQYF.

V is TRBV5-1 and J is TRBJ1-4, with TRBD1 matching over 10 bases. Germline V gives CDR1 SGHRS, CDR2 YFSETQ. V was pared by 1 base and J by 1 base, with 7 bases of the junction left unmatched. The CDR3 contains 18 residues. The DNA for the CDR3 is TGCGCCAGCAGCTTGAGACAGGGGGCAATGGAAACTAATGAAAAACTGTTTTTT. It codes for CASSLRQGAMETNEKLFF. The full variable domain, rest sourced from reference TRBV5-1 and TRBJ1-4, is KAGVTQTPRYLIKTRGQQVTLSCSPISGHRSVSWYQQTPGQGLQFLFEYFSETQRNKGNFPGRFSGRQFSNSRSEMNVSTLELGDSALYLCASSLRQGAMETNEKLFFGSGTQLSVL.

The chain has TRBV11-2 and TRBJ1-4; no firm D call. The CDR3 totals 15 residues. Germline assignment: CDR1 SGHAT and CDR2 FQNNGV. Trimming stripped 4 bases from V and 2 bases from J, with 11 bases between. CDR3 protein: CASSSWAGTNEKLFF. The CDR3, as DNA: TGTGCCAGCAGCTCCTGGGCGGGCACTAATGAAAAACTGTTTTTT.

V is TRBV3-1 (or the pseudogene TRBV3-2) and J is TRBJ2-5; 7 bases line up with TRBD1. V was clipped by 4 bases and J by 4 bases; unmatched bases: 9. The germline V gene encodes CDR1 LGHDT and CDR2 YNNKEL (reference sequence). The CDR3 contains 15 residues. CDR3 amino acids: CASSPGQNRGETQYF. CDR3 nucleotides: TGTGCCAGCAGCCCGGGACAGAATAGAGGAGAGACCCAGTACTTC.